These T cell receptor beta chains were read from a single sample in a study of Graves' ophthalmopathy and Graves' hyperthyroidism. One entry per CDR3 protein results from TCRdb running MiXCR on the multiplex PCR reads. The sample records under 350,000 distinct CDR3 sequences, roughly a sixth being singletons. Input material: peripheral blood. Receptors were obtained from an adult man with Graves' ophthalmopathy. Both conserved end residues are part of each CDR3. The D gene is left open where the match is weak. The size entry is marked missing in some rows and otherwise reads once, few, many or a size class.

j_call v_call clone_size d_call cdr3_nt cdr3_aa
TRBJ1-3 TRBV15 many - TGTGCCACCAGCACTAGACACGGAGGTCTGTCTGGAAACACCATATATTTT CATSTRHGGLSGNTIYF
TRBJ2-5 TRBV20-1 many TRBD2 TGCAGTGCTGGTCGACTAGCGGGAATTCAAGAGACCCAGTACTTC CSAGRLAGIQETQYF
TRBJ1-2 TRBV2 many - TGTGCCAACACTAGCAGTCAGCGGTCCAACTATGGCTACACCTTC CANTSSQRSNYGYTF
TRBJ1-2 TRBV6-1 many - TGTGCCAGCACTCCCGGATATGGCTACACCTTC CASTPGYGYTF
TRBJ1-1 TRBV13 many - TGTGCCAGCAGCACTCAAAACACTGAAGCTTTCTTT CASSTQNTEAFF
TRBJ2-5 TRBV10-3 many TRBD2 TGTGCCATCAGTGAGTCCGGACTAGCGGGGGATTGGGAGACCCAGTACTTC CAISESGLAGDWETQYF
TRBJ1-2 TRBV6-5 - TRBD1 TGTGCCAGCAGTTCCGAATACCGGGACAGCCACTATGGCTACACCTTC CASSSEYRDSHYGYTF
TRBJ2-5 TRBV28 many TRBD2 TGTGCCAGCAGTCCTTTGGGGGGGGGGTTACAGGAGACCCAGTACTTC CASSPLGGGLQETQYF
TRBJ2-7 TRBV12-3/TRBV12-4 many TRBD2 TGTGCCAGCAGTTTAGAGACTAGCGGCGGTTGGTACGAGCAGTACTTC CASSLETSGGWYEQYF
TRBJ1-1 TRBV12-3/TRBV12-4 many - TGTGCCAGCAGTTTAGCGCTGGTGGGTGGCACTGAAGCTTTCTTT CASSLALVGGTEAFF
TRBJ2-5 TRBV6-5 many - TGTGCCAGTCATCCTCGGGGGGCAGAGACCCAGTACTTC CASHPRGAETQYF
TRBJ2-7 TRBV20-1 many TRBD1 TGCAGTGCTAGAGACCTTCGAGGGGACAGGTACTACGAGCAGTACTTC CSARDLRGDRYYEQYF
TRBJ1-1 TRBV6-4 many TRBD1 TGTGCCAGCAGCAACGAACCGGGACAGGGTGCGAGTAGGACTGAAGCTTTCTTT CASSNEPGQGASRTEAFF
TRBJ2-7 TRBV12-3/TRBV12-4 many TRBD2 TGTGCCAGCAGTTTAGGTAGCGGGAGGGCGGCCGAGCAGTACTTC CASSLGSGRAAEQYF
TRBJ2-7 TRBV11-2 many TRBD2 TGTGCCAGCAGCTTGGGACTAGCGGGAGGGCTATACGAGCAGTACTTC CASSLGLAGGLYEQYF
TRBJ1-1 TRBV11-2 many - TGTGCCAGCAGCTTAACCCGACCGCGGGGGAACACTGAAGCTTTCTTT CASSLTRPRGNTEAFF
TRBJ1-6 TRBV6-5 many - TGTGCCAGCAGTTACTCGAGGTGGTTGGGTAATTCACCCCTCCACTTT CASSYSRWLGNSPLHF
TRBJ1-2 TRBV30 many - TGTGCCTGGAGTCGTGATGGCTACACCTTC CAWSRDGYTF
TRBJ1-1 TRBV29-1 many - TGCAGCGGGGAGGGGGAATTCACTGAAGCTTTCTTT CSGEGEFTEAFF
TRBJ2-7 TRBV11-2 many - TGTGCCAGCAGATTAGGGGGCTACGAGCAGTACTTC CASRLGGYEQYF
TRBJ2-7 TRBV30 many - TGTGCCTGGAGTTCAGGGGAAGACTACAAGCAGTACTTC CAWSSGEDYKQYF
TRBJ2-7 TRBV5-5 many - TGTGCCAGCAGCTTCAGGAGGGAAGTACACGAGCAGTACTTC CASSFRREVHEQYF
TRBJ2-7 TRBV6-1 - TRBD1 TGTGCCAGCAGAGGACAGGGAGGCCAGCAGTACTTC CASRGQGGQQYF
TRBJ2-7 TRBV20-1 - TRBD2 TGCAGTGCCAGAACTAGCGGGAGGTCCTACGAGCAGTACTTC CSARTSGRSYEQYF
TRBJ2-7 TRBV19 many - TGTGCCAGTAGTATGGGGATGGCTAATATCCCTCTCTCCTACGAGCAGTACTTC CASSMGMANIPLSYEQYF
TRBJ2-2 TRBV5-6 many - TGTGCCAGCAGCTCCGGGACCTTGAACACCGGGGAGCTGTTTTTT CASSSGTLNTGELFF
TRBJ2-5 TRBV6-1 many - TGTGCCAGCACGCCCGGTCCAGCTCTAGCGCACCAAGAGACCCAGTACTTC CASTPGPALAHQETQYF
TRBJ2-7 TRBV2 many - TGTGCCAGCAGTTCCAGACAGTTCGCCTACGAGCAGTACTTC CASSSRQFAYEQYF
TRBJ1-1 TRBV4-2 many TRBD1 TGTGCCAGCAGCCCCCGGGACAGGGGTTCGGCTTTCTTT CASSPRDRGSAFF
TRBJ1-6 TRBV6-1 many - TGTGCCAGCAGTCAGAGACAACAGCCGTATAATTCACCCCTCCACTTT CASSQRQQPYNSPLHF
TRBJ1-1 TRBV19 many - TGTGCCAGTAGTAACCCGCCGTATACTGAAGCTTTCTTT CASSNPPYTEAFF